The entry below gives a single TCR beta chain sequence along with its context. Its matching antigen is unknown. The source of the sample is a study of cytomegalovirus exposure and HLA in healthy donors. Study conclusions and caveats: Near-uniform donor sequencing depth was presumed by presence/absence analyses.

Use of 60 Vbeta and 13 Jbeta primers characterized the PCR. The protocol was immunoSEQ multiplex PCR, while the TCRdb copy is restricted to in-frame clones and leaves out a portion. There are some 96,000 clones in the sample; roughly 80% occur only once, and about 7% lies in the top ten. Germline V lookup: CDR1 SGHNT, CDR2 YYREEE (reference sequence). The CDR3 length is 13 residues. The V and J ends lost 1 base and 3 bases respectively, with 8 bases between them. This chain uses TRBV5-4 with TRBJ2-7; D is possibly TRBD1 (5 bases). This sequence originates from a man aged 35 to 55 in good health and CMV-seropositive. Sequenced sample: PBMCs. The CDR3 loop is CASSLTGHYEQYF. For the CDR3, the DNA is TGTGCCAGCAGCTTGACAGGCCACTACGAGCAGTACTTC.